The 18 T cell receptor delta chains presented below share a single source sample, sequenced in a study of gamma delta lymphoproliferative disorders and STAT genes. TCRdb called clones from the multiplex PCR reads again using CATT. Among under 800 delta-chain clones, approximately 2.9% were seen once, and the ten largest hold roughly 70%. Sequencing used genomic DNA taken from PBMCs of patients and controls. Sample: blood. All receptors derive from a human donor in good health.

To note about this clone: A far larger clone is a single base away, which makes a read error likely. Different DNA sequences within this sample yield the same CDR3. This chain connects TRDV1 to TRDJ1, with 10 nucleotides matching TRDD3. CDR3 length: 21 residues. CDR1 is TSWWSYY, CDR2 QGS, per germline. Germline trimming cut 3 bases from V and 0 bases from J; bases unmatched to any gene: 19. CDR3 amino acids: CALGDPPLAWGILRYTDKLIF. CDR3 in DNA: TGTGCTCTTGGGGATCCCCCTCTGGCATGGGGGATACTTAGGTACACCGATAAACTCATCTTT.

On this clone: TCRdb assigns this DNA the protein of a much larger clone, which departs from its translation at residue 8; this likely reflects a read error, and the protein shown comes from translating the DNA. Other DNA sequences in this sample translate to the same CDR3. The rearrangement joins TRDV1 to TRDJ1, with 9 positions matching TRDD3. With 0 bases clipped from V and 0 bases from J, the junction kept 26 bases outside the gene matches. The CDR3 totals 24 residues. Germline V gene sequence: CDR1 TSWWSYY, CDR2 QGS. CDR3 protein: CALGELRLLYFGVLGDQHTDKLIF. As DNA, the CDR3 is TGTGCTCTTGGGGAACTGAGGCTCCTCTACTTTGGAGTACTGGGGGACCAGCACACCGATAAACTCATCTTT.

With respect to this clone: TCRdb's listed protein matches a much larger clone and diverges from this DNA's translation at residue 16, likely through a read error; the protein shown comes from the DNA. The chain joins TRDV2 to TRDJ1; TRDD3 matches 12 bases. The length of the CDR3 is 18 residues. The germline gives CDR1 GEAIGNYY, CDR2 EKD. CDR3 protein: CACDFILGDTSYTDKHIF. For the CDR3, the DNA is TGTGCCTGTGACTTTATACTGGGGGATACTAGCTACACCGATAAACACATCTTT.

Of note for this clone: This DNA translates differently at residue 4 from the TCRdb protein, which is that of a much larger clone; a read error is likely, and the protein shown is the DNA's own translation. This chain connects TRDV2 to TRDJ3, with TRDD3 matching 10 bases. The germline V gene encodes CDR1 GEAIGNYY and CDR2 EKD. The CDR3 runs to 19 residues. DNA of the CDR3: TGTGCCTGTTACACTCTGGGGGATAAGGAGTCCTGGGACACCCGACAGATGTTTTTC. Encoded protein: CACYTLGDKESWDTRQMFF.

A word on this clone: The protein in TCRdb stems from a much larger clone and differs at residue 16 from this DNA's translation, likely a read error; here the protein is translated from the DNA. The genes are TRDV1 and TRDJ1; 8 bases fit TRDD3. This CDR3 contains 24 residues. Trimming removed 1 base from V and 0 bases from J; junction bases left unmatched: 28. The germline V gene encodes CDR1 TSWWSYY and CDR2 QGS. CDR3 in amino acids: CALGEPKRFLTHLGDRAYTDKLIF. The CDR3 nucleotides read TGTGCTCTTGGGGAACCGAAGCGGTTCCTGACCCATCTGGGGGACCGGGCGTACACCGATAAACTCATCTTT.

Concerning this clone itself: TCRdb assigns this DNA the protein of a much larger clone, which departs from its translation at residue 8; this likely reflects a read error, and the protein shown comes from translating the DNA. V is TRDV2 and J is TRDJ3; D perhaps matches TRDD3 (6 bases). Germline-derived CDR1 and CDR2 are GEAIGNYY and EKD. This CDR3 comprises 19 residues. Trimming stripped 1 base from V and 1 base from J, with 16 bases between. For the CDR3, the DNA is TGTGCCTGTGACACTCTGGGGAATAAGGAGTCCTGGGACACCCGACAGATGTTTTTC. It is translated as CACDTLGNKESWDTRQMFF.

A remark on this clone: A read error likely explains this, since a far larger clone differs by one base. The sample has other DNA sequences that encode this CDR3 too. The chain is built from TRDV2 and TRDJ1, with TRDD3 matching over 9 bases. Germline V CDR1 and CDR2: GEAIGNYY, EKD. CDR3 length: 19 residues. CDR3 loop: CACDTAGGRLGDQTDKLIF. The CDR3 region has the DNA TGTGCCTGTGACACCGCAGGAGGGAGACTGGGGGACCAGACCGATAAACTCATTTTT.

By share, this clone ranks as medium-sized. A read error is the likely source, as a far larger clone sits one nucleotide away. The V gene is TRDV2, the J gene TRDJ3; TRDD3 aligns across 8 bases. Germline V gene data show CDR1 as GEAIGNYY and CDR2 as EKD. CDR3 length: 18 residues. The CDR3: CACVTLGGSSWDARQMFF. CDR3 DNA: TGTGCCTGTGTCACACTGGGGGGAAGCTCCTGGGACGCCCGACAGATGTTTTTC.

This clone was seen more than once but under ten times. TCRdb's protein for this DNA is that of a much larger clone and differs from the translation at residue 8, likely a read error; the protein shown is the DNA translation. The rearrangement links TRDV1 to TRDJ1, with TRDD3 matching 9 bases. This CDR3 contains 24 residues. The germline V gene encodes CDR1 TSWWSYY and CDR2 QGS. V was clipped by 0 bases and J by 0 bases; unmatched bases: 26. The CDR3 DNA reads as TGTGCTCTTGGGGAACTGAGGTCCCTCTACTTTGGAGTACTGGGGGACCAGCACACCGATAAACTCATCTTT. Encoded protein: CALGELRSLYFGVLGDQHTDKLIF.

This clone is labeled medium-sized. This likely traces to a read error, being one base from a far larger clone. This chain joins TRDV1 and TRDJ1; 7 bases are shared with TRDD3. The V segment lost 3 bases and the J segment 0 bases; nucleotides outside the gene matches: 22. This CDR3 has 21 amino acids. Germline assignment: CDR1 TSWWSYY and CDR2 QGS. CDR3 nucleotides: TGTGCTCTTGGGGATCCCCCTCTGGCATGGGGGACACTCAGGTACACCGATAAACTCATCTTT. This encodes CALGDPPLAWGTLRYTDKLIF.

This clone was detected only a few times. TCRdb attributes to this sequence the protein of a much larger clone, which differs from the DNA translation at residue 15; a read error is likely, and the protein displayed is translated from the DNA. V gene TRDV1 combines with J gene TRDJ1; TRDD3 agrees at 10 bases. V dropped 3 bases and J dropped 1; count of bases not matched to a gene: 20. Germline CDR1 and CDR2: TSWWSYY and QGS. The CDR3 runs to 21 residues. The CDR3 DNA reads TGTGCTCTTGGGGATCCCCCTCTGGCATGGGGGATACTCAGGTGCACCGATAAACTCATCTTT. Amino acid sequence: CALGDPPLAWGILRCTDKLIF.

As to this clone: The translation of this DNA and the TCRdb protein of a much larger clone differ at residue 16, probably owing to a read error; the protein shown here is translated from the DNA. This sequence joins TRDV2 and TRDJ1; TRDD3 matches at 12 bases. The CDR3 sequence is 18 residues long. The V gene's germline CDR1 is GEAIGNYY and CDR2 EKD. Here the CDR3 DNA reads TGTGCCTGTGACTTTATACTGGGGGATACTAGCTACACCGATAAACGCATCTTT. Translating gives CACDFILGDTSYTDKRIF.

This clone rates as medium-sized (0.01 to 0.1%). A far bigger clonotype differs at one base, so this is likely a read error. V usage is TRDV2 and J usage is TRDJ3; 8 nucleotides line up with TRDD3. This CDR3 has 18 residues. Germline CDR1 and CDR2: GEAIGNYY and EKD. Trimming cost V 5 bases and J 2 bases; bases outside gene matches: 10. Here the CDR3 reads CACVTLGGSPWDTRQMFF. DNA for the CDR3: TGTGCCTGTGTCACACTGGGGGGAAGCCCCTGGGACACCCGACAGATGTTTTTC.

As regards this clone: A read error is likely here: a far larger clone is one base away. The sample contains more than one DNA sequence encoding this CDR3. Here the CDR3 reads CALGEPKRFLTHLGDQAYTDKLIF. DNA of the CDR3: TGTGCTCTTGGGGAACCGAAGCGGTTCCTGACCCATCTAGGGGACCAGGCGTACACCGATAAACTCATCTTT. The chain employs TRDV1 and TRDJ1; the D gene could be TRDD2 or TRDD3 (5 bases each). Per germline, CDR1 TSWWSYY and CDR2 QGS. The CDR3 totals 24 residues. V was shortened by 1 base and J by 0 bases, with 36 bases between the two germline ends.

As regards this clone: A far bigger clonotype differs at one base, so this is likely a read error. The sample contains more than one DNA sequence encoding this CDR3. The chain uses TRDV1 and TRDJ1; 9 nucleotides match TRDD3. The CDR3 sequence is 24 residues long. CDR1 is TSWWSYY, CDR2 QGS, per germline. CDR3 DNA: TGTGCCCTTGGGGAACTGAGGTTCCTCTACTTTGGAGTACTGGGGGACCAGCACACCGATAAACTCATCTTT. Protein sequence: CALGELRFLYFGVLGDQHTDKLIF.

As to this clone: The protein held in TCRdb is that of a much larger clone and does not match this DNA's translation at residue 12, likely because of a read error; the protein shown is translated from the DNA. V is TRDV2 and J is TRDJ1, with 9 bases fitting TRDD2. CDR1 and CDR2 (germline): GEAIGNYY, EKD. Trimming at V came to 5 bases and at J to 0 bases, leaving 15 bases not matched to a gene. The CDR3 has 18 residues. The CDR3 region has the DNA TGTGCCTGTGTTCTAGTCTCCTTCCTACCCACCAACACCGATAAACTCATCTTT. It translates to CACVLVSFLPTNTDKLIF.

As concerns this clone: This likely came from a read error, as a far larger clone is one base away. The chain links TRDV3 to TRDJ1; 9 bases align to TRDD2. The ends lost 2 bases at V and 7 bases at J; junction bases unmatched: 20. This CDR3 comprises 17 residues. Per germline, CDR1 TVYSNPD and CDR2 GDNSRS (reference sequence). This CDR3 is CAFQPSYGVYGRAKLIF. For the CDR3, the DNA is TGTGCCTTTCAGCCTTCCTACGGAGTCTATGGACGGGCTAAACTCATCTTT. Drawing the rest from reference TRDV3 and TRDJ1, the complete variable domain is CDKVTQSSPDQTVASGSEVVLLCTYDTVYSNPDLFWYRIRPDYSFQFVFYGDNSRSEGADFTQGRFSVKHILTQKAFHLVISPVRTEDSATYYCAFQPSYGVYGRAKLIFGKGTRVTVEP.

With regard to this clone: This DNA translates differently at residue 5 from the TCRdb protein, which is that of a much larger clone; a read error is likely, and the protein shown is the DNA's own translation. The chain links TRDV1 to TRDJ1; 8 bases are a match to TRDD3. J was trimmed by 0 bases and V by 4 bases; bases with no gene match: 31. CDR1 and CDR2 from the germline V gene are TSWWSYY and QGS. The CDR3 contains 24 residues. CDR3 region: CALGVPKRFLTHLGDQAYTDKLIF. CDR3 sequence (DNA): TGTGCTCTTGGGGTACCGAAGCGGTTCCTGACCCATCTGGGGGACCAGGCGTACACCGATAAACTCATCTTT.